Given below is one T cell receptor (beta chain) in context. Its antigen is not known. The source of the sample is a study of T-cell memory formation after mild COVID-19. Study-level findings and limits: What remained unconfirmed was the SARS-CoV-2 specificity of second-wave clones peaking on day 37.

This CDR3 contains 16 residues. The V gene end was trimmed by 0 bases and the J gene end by 3 bases; junction bases not matched to a gene: 5. CDR1 is SGHTA and CDR2 is FQGNSA in the germline V gene. One entry per CDR3 protein results from TCRdb running MiXCR on the 5' RACE reads. The table lists roughly 380,000 distinct CDR3 sequences, around 28% of them singletons, with roughly 14% in the top ten. Sequencing was done on a sample of PBMCs or a T cell subset sorted from them (not recorded which). The chain joins TRBV7-2 to TRBJ1-2, with 9 positions matching TRBD1. The receptor was isolated from an adult woman who had mild COVID-19 (a few samples of this study predate the infection). Cell type and time point are not known. CDR3 region: CASSLARGQGDYGYTF. The CDR3 coding sequence is TGTGCCAGCAGCTTAGCGAGGGGACAGGGCGACTATGGCTACACCTTC. The full variable domain, with the rest looked up from reference TRBV7-2 and TRBJ1-2, is GAGVSQSPSNKVTEKGKDVELRCDPISGHTALYWYRQSLGQGLEFLIYFQGNSAPDKSGLPSDRFSAERTGGSVSTLTIQRTQQEDSAVYLCASSLARGQGDYGYTFGSGTRLTVV.